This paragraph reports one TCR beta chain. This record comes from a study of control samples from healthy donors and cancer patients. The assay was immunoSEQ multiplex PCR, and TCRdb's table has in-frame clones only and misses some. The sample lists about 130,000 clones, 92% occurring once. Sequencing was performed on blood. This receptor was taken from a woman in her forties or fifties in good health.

In DNA form, the CDR3 reads TGTGCCAGCACGAGAGGGTATAGTGACTATGGCTACACCTTC. It encodes CASTRGYSDYGYTF. The rearrangement uses TRBV6-5 and TRBJ1-2, with unresolved D. With 7 bases removed from V and 3 bases from J, the gap between germline ends came to 15 bases. Germline V CDR1 and CDR2: MNHEY, SVGAGI. This CDR3 is 14 amino acids long.